These T cell receptor beta chains were read from a single sample in a study of T cells in Graves' hyperthyroidism and ophthalmopathy. TCRdb called the multiplex PCR reads again in MiXCR, with one record for every CDR3 protein. The sample has about 720,000 distinct CDR3 sequences, roughly 15% seen once; the top ten hold over 7.5%. The material sequenced was blood. The source of these receptors is a man aged 18-30 years with Graves' hyperthyroidism. Each CDR3 is given with its conserved first and last residue. Fields, in order: V gene, D gene, J gene, clone size, CDR3 DNA, CDR3 protein. A D gene is named only where the DNA matches it firmly. Only part of the rows carry a size: once, few, many, or a class if the clone is expanded.

V: TRBV2
D: .
J: TRBJ1-1
size: .
DNA: TGTGCCAGCAGCTTAACGGGGGGGGGGGGGGCTGGGACTGAAGCTTTCTTT
CDR3: CASSLTGGGGAGTEAFF

V: TRBV12-3/TRBV12-4
D: .
J: TRBJ2-5
size: few
DNA: TGTGTCAGCAGTACCGGACTGGAGTGGGAGACCCAGTACTTC
CDR3: CVSSTGLEWETQYF

V: TRBV18
D: .
J: TRBJ2-7
size: .
DNA: TGTGCCAGCTCAAAAGGGGCGGGATACCTCTCCTACGAGCAGTACTTC
CDR3: CASSKGAGYLSYEQYF

V: TRBV27
D: TRBD1
J: TRBJ1-1
size: few
DNA: TGTGCCAGCGGTTTCAGGGGGATCAACACTGAAGCTTTCTTT
CDR3: CASGFRGINTEAFF

V: TRBV24-1
D: TRBD1
J: TRBJ2-5
size: many
DNA: TGTGCCACCAGTGATTTCGCAGGACAGGGGTCGGAGACCCAGTACTTC
CDR3: CATSDFAGQGSETQYF

V: TRBV13
D: .
J: TRBJ2-3
size: .
DNA: TGTGCCAGCGGGGTTAATACGCAGTATTTT
CDR3: CASGVNTQYF

V: TRBV5-1
D: TRBD2
J: TRBJ2-1
size: many
DNA: TGCGCCAGCAGCTGGGGACTAGCGGGAAACTACAATGAGCAGTTCTTC
CDR3: CASSWGLAGNYNEQFF

V: TRBV6-1
D: .
J: TRBJ2-5
size: many
DNA: TGTGCCAGCAGGAGACTAGGCTACCAAGAGACCCAGTACTTC
CDR3: CASRRLGYQETQYF

V: TRBV24-1
D: TRBD1
J: TRBJ2-1
size: few
DNA: TGTGCCACCAGTGCCGGACAGGTGGGTGACAATGAGCAGTTCTTC
CDR3: CATSAGQVGDNEQFF

V: TRBV25-1
D: TRBD2
J: TRBJ2-3
size: once
DNA: TGTGCCAGCAGTGAATACGTGATAGCGGGGATCACAGATACGCAGTATTTT
CDR3: CASSEYVIAGITDTQYF

V: TRBV24-1
D: .
J: TRBJ2-7
size: few
DNA: TGTGCCACCAGTGACCCGGCGTCTGGCTCCTACGAGCAGTACTTC
CDR3: CATSDPASGSYEQYF

V: TRBV19
D: TRBD1
J: TRBJ2-2
size: few
DNA: TGTGCCAGTAGTCTGGGACAGGGATCGTACACCGGGGAGCTGTTTTTT
CDR3: CASSLGQGSYTGELFF

V: TRBV9
D: TRBD2
J: TRBJ2-2
size: .
DNA: TGTGCCAGCAGCGTCTTGGGGGCGGGAGGGCCCGGAAACACCGGGGAGCTGTTTTTT
CDR3: CASSVLGAGGPGNTGELFF

V: TRBV12-3/TRBV12-4
D: .
J: TRBJ2-3
size: many
DNA: TGTGCCAGCAGTTTTCGACAGGACACAGATACGCAGTATTTT
CDR3: CASSFRQDTDTQYF

V: TRBV28
D: .
J: TRBJ1-3
size: many
DNA: TGTGCCAGCACCATTGATCCAAGGGTTGCCGGAAACACCATATATTTT
CDR3: CASTIDPRVAGNTIYF

V: TRBV28
D: .
J: TRBJ2-3
size: many
DNA: TGTGCCTCAGGGGGTAGCGGGGACACAGATACGCAGTATTTT
CDR3: CASGGSGDTDTQYF

V: TRBV27
D: .
J: TRBJ2-1
size: many
DNA: TGTGCCAGCAGTCCCCGGGCCAACTCCTACAATGAGCAGTTCTTC
CDR3: CASSPRANSYNEQFF

V: TRBV2
D: .
J: TRBJ2-3
size: many
DNA: TGTGCCGGTAACGGGGAAGGGTGGACAGATACGCAGTATTTT
CDR3: CAGNGEGWTDTQYF

V: TRBV18
D: TRBD1
J: TRBJ1-4
size: .
DNA: TGTACCAGCTCACCTCTCGGACAGGCTAATGAAAAACTGTTTTTT
CDR3: CTSSPLGQANEKLFF

V: TRBV19
D: TRBD1
J: TRBJ1-5
size: .
DNA: TGTGCCAGTACCTCTCCGGGACAGGGGGCCCTCAGGCAGCCCCAGCATTTT
CDR3: CASTSPGQGALRQPQHF

V: TRBV6-2/TRBV6-3
D: .
J: TRBJ2-4
size: few
DNA: TGTGCCAGCAGTTACTCGAGTAGTCGGACGTTAGCCAAAAACATTCAGTACTTC
CDR3: CASSYSSSRTLAKNIQYF

V: TRBV3-1
D: .
J: TRBJ2-1
size: .
DNA: TGTGCCAGCAGCCAAGGGGGCGGGAACTCCTACAATGAGCAGTTCTTC
CDR3: CASSQGGGNSYNEQFF

V: TRBV2
D: TRBD2
J: TRBJ2-1
size: .
DNA: TGTGCCAGCAGCCCCCGTCTTAGCGGGAGGGCCTATGAGCAGTTCTTC
CDR3: CASSPRLSGRAYEQFF

V: TRBV3-1
D: .
J: TRBJ1-5
size: few
DNA: TGTGCCAGCAGCCAAGATCGGGAACAGCCCCAGCATTTT
CDR3: CASSQDREQPQHF

V: TRBV30
D: .
J: TRBJ1-5
size: .
DNA: TGTGCCTGGAAGCCCAAAGACGGGAGGAGACAGCCCCAGCATTTT
CDR3: CAWKPKDGRRQPQHF

V: TRBV28
D: .
J: TRBJ2-3
size: few
DNA: TGTGCCAGCAGCACGACTCTTCTAGGCACAGATACGCAGTATTTT
CDR3: CASSTTLLGTDTQYF

V: TRBV4-2
D: .
J: TRBJ2-5
size: .
DNA: TGTGCCAGCAGCCAAGAGTTCCTTCGGAACCAAGAGACCCAGTACTTC
CDR3: CASSQEFLRNQETQYF

V: TRBV6-1
D: TRBD1
J: TRBJ1-2
size: few
DNA: TGTGCCAGCAGTTCGACGGGACAGGCCCCTAACTATGGCTACACCTTC
CDR3: CASSSTGQAPNYGYTF

V: TRBV2
D: .
J: TRBJ1-3
size: few
DNA: TGTGCCAGCAAGAGATTTGGAAACACCATATATTTT
CDR3: CASKRFGNTIYF

V: TRBV6-1
D: .
J: TRBJ1-1
size: many
DNA: TGTGCCAGCAGTGAATTCGGGGAGACGAACACTGAAGCTTTCTTT
CDR3: CASSEFGETNTEAFF

V: TRBV5-1
D: TRBD1
J: TRBJ2-2
size: once
DNA: TGCGCCAGCAGCGCGACAGGGGCTACCGGGGAGCTGTTTTTT
CDR3: CASSATGATGELFF

V: TRBV12-3/TRBV12-4
D: TRBD2
J: TRBJ2-3
size: many
DNA: TGTGCCAGCAGCCGTCTAGCGGGAGGGCCTCGTACGCAGTATTTT
CDR3: CASSRLAGGPRTQYF

V: TRBV6-1
D: .
J: TRBJ1-1
size: few
DNA: TGTGCCAGCAGGTGGACCCTTGAAGCTTTCTTT
CDR3: CASRWTLEAFF

V: TRBV28
D: .
J: TRBJ1-5
size: many
DNA: TGTGCCAGCAGGGGGGGTCGGGAGCAGCCCCAGCATTTT
CDR3: CASRGGREQPQHF

V: TRBV4-1
D: .
J: TRBJ2-1
size: few
DNA: TGCGCCAGCAGCCAAGATCCCGGGAGAACAATGAGACAGTTCTTC
CDR3: CASSQDPGRTMRQFF

V: TRBV28
D: .
J: TRBJ1-4
size: .
DNA: TGTGCCAGCAACACAAGAGGATTTAATGAAAAACTGTTTTTT
CDR3: CASNTRGFNEKLFF

V: TRBV28
D: .
J: TRBJ2-1
size: many
DNA: TGTGCCAGCAGTGTGAGTGTTTTGCGAAGTCCGCAGTTCTTC
CDR3: CASSVSVLRSPQFF